The rows below give T cell receptor beta chains drawn from one sample of a study of T cell responses to AZD1222 COVID-19 vaccine. The data were produced by immunoSEQ multiplex PCR, yet TCRdb's version contains in-frame clones alone and is incomplete. The sample consists of 95,000 to 150,000 clones, about 90% of them appearing once. Material: peripheral blood, obtained on day 0 of AZD1222 vaccination. The receptors stem from an adult in good health. The CDR3 runs from the conserved cysteine through the conserved F or W. Fields, in order: V gene, J gene, clone size, D gene, CDR3 DNA, CDR3 protein. A D gene is named only where the DNA matches it firmly. Rows give clone size only sometimes, using once, few, many, or a class for an expanded clone.

>TRBV7-8|TRBJ2-2|NA|NA
TGTGCCAGCAGCCGACCGAACACCGGGGAGCTGTTTTTT
CASSRPNTGELFF
>TRBV24-1|TRBJ2-7|NA|NA
TGTGCCACCGAGATACAACCTGAAGTCTACGAGCAGTACTTC
CATEIQPEVYEQYF
>TRBV2|TRBJ1-1|NA|NA
TGTGCCAGCAGACCTGTATGGAGGGAAGGCACTGAAGCTTTCTTT
CASRPVWREGTEAFF
>TRBV5-1|TRBJ1-1|NA|NA
TGCGCCAGCAGCTTGGGGGCAGCCGTGAACACTGAAGCTTTCTTT
CASSLGAAVNTEAFF
>TRBV6-5|TRBJ1-2|few|NA
TGTGCCAGCAGTTACTCATCACTTTCTCATGGCTACACCTTC
CASSYSSLSHGYTF
>TRBV27|TRBJ1-2|NA|NA
TGTGCCAGCAGTTTCAACCCCGGCCGGGACGAGGATGGCTACACCTTC
CASSFNPGRDEDGYTF
>TRBV6-2/TRBV6-3|TRBJ2-5|NA|TRBD1
TGTGCCAGCAGTTCGGACAGGGCAGGAAAAGAGACCCAGTACTTC
CASSSDRAGKETQYF
>TRBV4-1|TRBJ1-3|NA|NA
TGCGCCAGCAGCCAAGTGGACCTTGGACTCCGCAGCTCTGGAAACACCATATATTTT
CASSQVDLGLRSSGNTIYF
>TRBV7-3|TRBJ1-1|NA|TRBD1
TGTGCCAGCAGCTCCAGGGGGCGCGGTGAAGCTTTCTTT
CASSSRGRGEAFF
>TRBV24-1|TRBJ1-2|NA|NA
TGTGCCACCAGTGATTTACAGGGATATGGCTACACCTTC
CATSDLQGYGYTF
>TRBV7-3|TRBJ2-1|NA|TRBD2
TGTGCCAGCAGCTCAAGGAGTCTAGCGGGAGGGGATTTCCTCTCCTACAATGAGCAGTTCTTC
CASSSRSLAGGDFLSYNEQFF
>TRBV5-1|TRBJ2-7|NA|TRBD1
TGCGCCAGCAGCTGGGGACAGGGCTCCTACGAGCAGTACTTC
CASSWGQGSYEQYF
>TRBV7-2|TRBJ1-6|NA|TRBD1
TGTGCCAGCAGCCTCAGGGGGTATGAAGGAAATTCACCCCTCCACTTT
CASSLRGYEGNSPLHF
>TRBV7-6|TRBJ1-3|once|NA
TGTGCCAGCAGCTTTCAGGGCTCTGGAAACACCATATATTTT
CASSFQGSGNTIYF
>TRBV28|TRBJ2-7|once|NA
TGTGCCAGCAGTCCACAGGGACAAGACCGGTACGAGCAGTACTTC
CASSPQGQDRYEQYF
>TRBV27|TRBJ2-1|NA|NA
TGTGCCAGCAGTTTGGGAGTGATCTACAATGAGCAGTTCTTC
CASSLGVIYNEQFF
>TRBV7-6|TRBJ1-1|NA|TRBD1
TGTGCCAGCAGCTCAGGACAGGGGTTGGCCACTGAAGCTTTCTTT
CASSSGQGLATEAFF
>TRBV7-5|TRBJ1-5|NA|NA
TGTGCCAGAAGCTTACCCCCCCTTCCGAGGCGGCATAGCAATCAGCCCCAGCATTTT
CARSLPPLPRRHSNQPQHF
>TRBV7-6|TRBJ2-7|NA|NA
TGTGCCAGCAGCTTAGCTCGCAGGGGTCACTACGAGCAGTACTTC
CASSLARRGHYEQYF
>TRBV19|TRBJ1-2|NA|NA
TGTGCCAGTGGATTAGTTGGTGGCTACACCTTC
CASGLVGGYTF
>TRBV19|TRBJ2-1|NA|TRBD1
TGTGCCAGTAGTATTCCCCCGGACAGGGAATCGTACAATGAGCAGTTCTTC
CASSIPPDRESYNEQFF
>TRBV6-5|TRBJ2-7|NA|NA
TGTGCCAGCAGGCCCGGAGGGAGTGGTTCCTACGAGCAGTACTTC
CASRPGGSGSYEQYF
>TRBV15|TRBJ2-5|NA|NA
TGTGCCACCAGCCCGGGACACCAAATTGGACAACCAAAAGAGACCCAGTACTTC
CATSPGHQIGQPKETQYF
>TRBV19|TRBJ2-2|NA|TRBD2
TGTGCCAGTAGTATTGGGAGGTCGGCGGGAGGGCCGGGCACCGGGGAGCTGTTTTTT
CASSIGRSAGGPGTGELFF
>TRBV7-2|TRBJ2-7|NA|NA
TGTGCCAGCAGCTTAGCGCGGACAGACTACGAGCAGTACTTC
CASSLARTDYEQYF
>TRBV11-3|TRBJ2-7|once|TRBD2
TGTGCCAGCAGCGGGACTAGCGGGGGCTACGAGCAGTACTTC
CASSGTSGGYEQYF